The clone carrying this T cell receptor beta chain has ten or more counts. In germline, CDR1 is MNHEY, CDR2 SVGEGT. Trimming removed 0 bases from V and 5 bases from J, with 5 bases in between. There are 13 residues in the CDR3. This entry belongs to a study of human T cells and chemical hapten exposure. Time point reported: patch test 1, 2 weeks after DPC sensitization. This sample's treatment: therapeutic diphenylcyclopropenone sensitization with weekly scalp DPC. TCRdb re-called the RACE reads through MiXCR, storing one row per CDR3 protein. The table includes 300,000 to 450,000 distinct CDR3 sequences, approximately 5% detected once.

V and J are TRBV6-2 or TRBV6-3 and TRBJ1-5; D unclear. This receptor was taken from a woman aged 50 to 60 with alopecia areata. Some clones in this sample may be carry-over from other donors' samples. The input for sequencing was whole blood, taken in connection with sensitization to the hapten diphenylcyclopropenone (DPC). CDR3 amino acids: CASSYSGDQPQHF. The CDR3 coding sequence is TGTGCCAGCAGTTACTCCGGGGATCAGCCCCAGCATTTT.